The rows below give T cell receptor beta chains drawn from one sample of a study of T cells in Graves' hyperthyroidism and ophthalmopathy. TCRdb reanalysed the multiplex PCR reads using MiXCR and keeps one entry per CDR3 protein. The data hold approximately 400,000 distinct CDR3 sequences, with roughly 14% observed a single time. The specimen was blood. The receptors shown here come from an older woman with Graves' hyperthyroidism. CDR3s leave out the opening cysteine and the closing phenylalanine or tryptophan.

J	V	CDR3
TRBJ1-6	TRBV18	ASSPSPAGANSPLH
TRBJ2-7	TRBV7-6	ASSLVGQGHYEQY
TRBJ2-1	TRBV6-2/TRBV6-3	ASSYRRANEQF
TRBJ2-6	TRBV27	ASLGLDSGANVLT
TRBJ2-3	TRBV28	ASRASGSSDTQY
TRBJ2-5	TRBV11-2	ASRGLAGDPQETQY
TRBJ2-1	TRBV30	AWSLGLAGYSSYNEQF
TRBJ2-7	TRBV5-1	ASSRSGSRGEQY
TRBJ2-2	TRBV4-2	ASSQDLERAGELF
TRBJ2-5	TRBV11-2	ASSFRVTETQY